This entry is about one T cell receptor beta chain. Its antigen has not been determined. Qualities for individual bases were not recorded, and no much larger clone is one base off. The time point label on this specimen signifies: cycle 4 day 1 (C4D1), after 5 to 7 weeks of nivolumab. Relapse after autologous stem cell transplantation had occurred in all trial patients, and cohorts A, B and C were distinguished by prior brentuximab vedotin exposure. The trial cohort included 50 or so patients with relapsed/refractory classical Hodgkin lymphoma, and each patient had a best overall response of complete response, partial response or progressive disease. Trial patients were treated with single-agent nivolumab in the multi-cohort phase II CheckMate 205 trial. An independent review committee assessed best overall response using the 2007 International Working Group response criteria. Trial PBMCs were collected immediately before nivolumab initiation (C1D1) and during therapy at cycle 2 day 1 and cycle 4 day 1. Peripheral blood was collected in 8 mL Vacutainer Cell Preparation Tubes, from which PBMCs were isolated by centrifugation and then cryopreserved.

This sample is drawn from a study of PD-1 blockade in classical Hodgkin lymphoma (dated by TCRdb to 2018 to 2020). Describing the broader study: Nivolumab dosing was 3 mg/kg intravenously every 2 weeks, continuing until either disease progression or unacceptable toxicity. The study used CyTOF and TCR beta sequencing to define a peripheral blood immune signature of response to PD-1 blockade in classical Hodgkin lymphoma. Results and caveats for the whole study, not just this receptor: Trial patients achieving complete response had baseline diversity similar to newly diagnosed patients, whereas partial responders and progressors had significantly lower diversity. By C4D1, a significant rise was seen in CD4+ TCR diversity but not in CD8+ TCR diversity (p=0.0027 vs p=0.16), and the rise was most apparent among complete responders (p=0.02). Diversity was lower in patients who began nivolumab less than 1 year after ASCT, so these patients were left out of later analyses to avoid confounding by immune reconstitution. Newly diagnosed patients were reported to have lower baseline TCR diversity than healthy donors, and relapsed/refractory patients were reported to have lower baseline TCR diversity still. Only a single clinical trial cohort was studied, and what caused the repertoire differences, possibly disease activity or prior therapy, remained undefined.

The V end loses 2 bases and the J end loses 5 bases, and a stretch of 37 bases separates them. CDR1 and CDR2 are drawn from the germline V gene (reference sequence): MNHEY, SMNVEV. The CDR3 contains 23 residues, cysteine and phenylalanine counted. Just CDR3 DNA is preserved here, 69 bases in frame from base 1. The Qiagen DNeasy kit was used to extract genomic DNA both from unsorted PBMCs and from the negatively selected CD4+ and CD8+ fractions. TCR beta CDR3 regions were amplified by immunoSEQ multiplex PCR using primers annealing to V and J segments. A synthetic immune receptor repertoire was used to minimize amplification bias, and remaining bias was computationally removed after sequencing. Concerning the study's data processing: Repertoire diversity was quantified as the Shannon entropy index using custom Python scripts. Unsorted, CD4+ and CD8+ repertoires were examined separately, except in combined analyses, for which CD4+ and CD8+ sequences were merged in silico. Clonal expansion was defined as at least a 2-fold frequency increase after treatment relative to C1D1, with a pseudocount of 0.5 for undetected baseline clones. Singleton clones were defined as clones with 0 or 1 copy at C1D1, and non-singleton clones were defined as clones with 2 or more copies. Clones expanded in unsorted samples were labelled as CD4+, CD8+ or unknown by matching protein sequences in sorted samples from the same patient. Wilcoxon tests on paired samples were used to test diversity changes from C1D1 to C4D1. Entries here come from immuneACCESS through TCRdb and include only in-frame sequences with V and J called. Some clones fail to appear in such tables; in the studies checked, an unresolved V gene covers under half of the shortfall, and the cause of the remainder is unknown. That table furnishes V, J and clone size, whereas the DNA furnished D and trimming. The sample profile shows about 60,000 clones; approximately 92% of them were found once. Of the sample, 8% is held by the ten largest clones.

In this chain, TRBV27 is recombined with TRBJ2-1, and TRBD2 may be the D gene, going by 5 matching bases. The starting material was peripheral blood mononuclear cells (PBMCs), obtained before the fourth cycle of nivolumab. This receptor was identified in a human donor with classical Hodgkin lymphoma. The CDR3 has the sequence CASSLLGGPPAVFSAAEDNEQFF. The DNA sequence is given as TGTGCCAGCAGTTTACTCGGTGGACCGCCCGCCGTATTTTCCGCAGCGGAAGACAATGAGCAGTTCTTC.